This T cell receptor (beta chain) derives from a study of response to subunit inactivated influenza vaccine. Regarding the study as a whole: New T cells are recruited in small numbers by each seasonal influenza vaccination, according to the authors' suggestion.

TCRdb reprocessed the RT-PCR reads via MiXCR and lists one record per CDR3 protein. This table has about 540,000 distinct CDR3 sequences, 14% appearing once. Details on this clonotype: What it recognizes is unknown.

From germline, CDR1 is SGHNT and CDR2 YENEEA. The CDR3 covers 15 residues. Trimming cost V 5 bases and J 7 bases, with 18 bases left between them. The chain uses TRBV11-3 and TRBJ2-1, with D perhaps matching TRBD2 (5 bases). This receptor was identified in a man aged 50-59 years who received an inactivated influenza vaccine. The sample here was PBMCs from blood, taken about 13 days after vaccination. The CDR3 DNA sequence: TGTGCCAGCAGCCTCGAGGGTGGGAGTCGAAATGAGCAGTTCTTC. It codes for CASSLEGGSRNEQFF.